The 16 T cell receptor beta chains presented below share a single source sample, sequenced in a study of T cell responses to AZD1222 COVID-19 vaccine (dated by TCRdb to about 2021). Libraries were prepared through the immunoSEQ multiplex PCR assay. TCRdb took this table from immuneACCESS and kept in-frame rearrangements with V and J called. Such tables lack part of the clones; where checked against another copy, unresolved V genes explain under half of the gap, and the rest is unexplained. The sample table lists over 100,000 clones, 75% to 95% of them with a count of one. Clones ranked in the top ten supply 6.9% of the sample. Explained via the paper, the time point label denotes: baseline before first vaccination. The material sequenced was peripheral blood, taken on day 0 of AZD1222 vaccination. Every receptor here comes from an adult in good health.

The chain recombines TRBV15 with TRBJ2-3; D tentatively reads TRBD1 or TRBD2 (5 bases each). V shed 1 base and J shed 0 bases, with 11 bases lying between them. Per the germline V gene, CDR1 is LNHNV and CDR2 is YYDKDF (reference sequence). The CDR3 sequence is 16 residues long. CDR3 sequence: CATSRGLGASTDTQYF. For the CDR3, the DNA is TGTGCCACCAGCAGAGGCCTCGGGGCGAGCACAGATACGCAGTATTTT.

CDR3 coding DNA: TGTGCCAGCAGGGGTGCTGGAAACACCATATATTTT. It is translated as CASRGAGNTIYF. The chain carries TRBV6-5 and TRBJ1-3, with no clear D. V lost 6 bases, J lost 2 bases, and 5 bases lay in between. This CDR3 comprises 12 residues. From germline, CDR1 is MNHEY and CDR2 SVGAGI.

The chain has TRBV19 and TRBJ1-1; TRBD1 might be the D (6 bases). The CDR3 is made up of 15 amino acids. CDR1 LNHDA and CDR2 SQIVND come from the germline V gene (reference sequence). Between the trimmed V and J ends, which lost 6 bases and 0 bases, there was a span of 14 bases. CDR3 sequence (DNA): TGTGCCAGTAGCTTGACAGGTTTTATGAACACTGAAGCTTTCTTT. It translates to CASSLTGFMNTEAFF.

The chain has TRBV7-2 and TRBJ2-5; TRBD1 might be the D (5 bases). Trimming cost V 5 bases and J 4 bases, with 14 bases left between them. Germline V gene lookup returns CDR1 SGHTA and CDR2 FQGNSA. This CDR3 region has 14 residues. Here the CDR3 reads CASSLRRGLETQYF. CDR3 in DNA: TGTGCCAGCAGCCTTCGTAGGGGTTTAGAGACCCAGTACTTC.

The V and J genes are TRBV27 and TRBJ1-2; D uncertain. This CDR3 has 15 amino acids. Germline CDR1 and CDR2: MNHEY and SMNVEV (reference sequence). V gave up 2 bases and J gave up 4 bases, with 14 bases separating them. For the CDR3, the DNA is TGTGCCAGCAGTTTAGTAGGCAGTACGAGCTATGGCTACACCTTC. Residues: CASSLVGSTSYGYTF.

The V and J genes are TRBV4-2 and TRBJ1-6, with 8 bases that match TRBD1. V trimming: 6 bases; J trimming: 8 bases; junction bases outside the gene matches: 9. The CDR3 runs to 15 residues. Germline V gene data show CDR1 as LGHNA and CDR2 as YNFKEQ. In DNA form, the CDR3 reads TGTGCCAGCAGGGGAACCGGGACAGGAGATTCACCCCTCCACTTT. This translates into CASRGTGTGDSPLHF.

The DNA of the CDR3 is TGCGCCAGCAGCCGCGGGGAGGGAATACTCTATGTCGAGCAGTACTTC. Amino acids: CASSRGEGILYVEQYF. The chain couples TRBV4-1 to TRBJ2-7, with TRBD2 identical over 7 bases. Germline V gives CDR1 MGHRA, CDR2 YSYEKL. This CDR3 spans 16 amino acids. The V gene end was trimmed by 4 bases and the J gene end by 6 bases; junction bases not matched to a gene: 15.

The chain is built from TRBV7-5 and TRBJ1-2. TRBV7-5 is marked as a pseudogene. This CDR3 is 11 amino acids long. CDR3 amino acids: CAIREDYGYTF. CDR3 sequence (DNA): TGTGCCATCCGGGAGGACTATGGCTACACCTTC.

The genes are TRBV7-9 and TRBJ1-6; D is perhaps TRBD1 (6 bases). CDR1 is SEHNR and CDR2 is FQNEAQ in the germline V gene (reference sequence). Trimming cost V 1 base and J 6 bases, with 10 bases left between them. CDR3 length: 15 residues. The CDR3 here is CASSLESGANSPLHF. CDR3 DNA: TGTGCCAGCAGCTTAGAGTCAGGGGCTAATTCACCCCTCCACTTT.

The genes are TRBV5-6 and TRBJ1-2; TRBD1 might be the D (5 bases). The CDR3 loop spans 16 amino acids. The V end was cut by 0 bases, the J end by 6 bases, with 18 bases between. Germline loops: CDR1 SGHDT, CDR2 YYEEEE. CDR3 sequence: CASSLVFAQGRNGYTF. The CDR3 DNA reads as TGTGCCAGCAGCTTGGTTTTTGCGCAGGGAAGGAATGGCTACACCTTC.

The genes are TRBV28 and TRBJ2-7; the match to TRBD2 covers 9 bases. The CDR3 extends over 12 amino acids. Germline assignment: CDR1 MDHEN and CDR2 SYDVKM. V shed 11 bases and J 7 bases; nucleotides not matched to a gene: 9. DNA for the CDR3: TGTGCCGGGGGGACTAGCTTTGGAGAGCAGTACTTC. It codes for CAGGTSFGEQYF.

The rearrangement joins TRBV6-5 to TRBJ2-7; 8 bases line up with TRBD1. The CDR3 has 15 residues. Trimming at V came to 0 bases and at J to 3 bases, leaving 4 bases not matched to a gene. Germline CDR1 and CDR2: MNHEY and SVGAGI. The CDR3 spells CASSYSGTGFYEQYF. The CDR3 nucleotides are TGTGCCAGCAGTTACTCCGGGACAGGTTTCTACGAGCAGTACTTC.

The chain is built from TRBV10-3 and TRBJ1-1; no definite D call. Trimming cost V 8 bases and J 5 bases, with 15 bases left between them. This CDR3 has 13 residues. The V gene's germline CDR1 is ENHRY and CDR2 SYGVKD. CDR3 DNA sequence: TGTGCCATCGGATCTTACCCGGGGACTGAAGCTTTCTTT. Amino acids: CAIGSYPGTEAFF.

CDR3 coding DNA: TGCGCCAGCAGCCAAGAAAGGTATTTCGAACAGACCCAGTACTTC. Protein: CASSQERYFEQTQYF. The chain combines TRBV4-1 with TRBJ2-5; D remains ambiguous. The V gene lost 0 bases and the J gene lost 6 bases, with 14 bases spanning the gap. This CDR3 is built from 15 residues. Germline V CDR1 and CDR2: MGHRA, YSYEKL.

The J gene is TRBJ2-3, the V gene TRBV27; the D gene is possibly TRBD2 (6 bases). Germline assignment: CDR1 MNHEY and CDR2 SMNVEV (reference sequence). CDR3 length: 14 amino acids. V gave up 3 bases and J gave up 6 bases, with 13 bases separating them. This CDR3 is CASSFGGIGDTQYF. As DNA, the CDR3 is TGTGCCAGCAGTTTCGGGGGAATTGGGGATACGCAGTATTTT.

This sequence joins TRBV9 and TRBJ1-1; a weak D match, TRBD1 (5 bases). The germline gives CDR1 SGDLS, CDR2 YYNGEE. This CDR3 region has 14 residues. Trimming removed 1 base from V and 6 bases from J, with 13 bases in between. CDR3: CASSVRREGSEAFF. CDR3 DNA: TGTGCCAGCAGCGTACGCAGGGAGGGATCTGAAGCTTTCTTT. The variable domain in full, with the rest retrieved from reference TRBV9 and TRBJ1-1, is DSGVTQTPKHLITATGQRVTLRCSPRSGDLSVYWYQQSLDQGLQFLIQYYNGEERAKGNILERFSAQQFPDLHSELNLSSLELGDSALYFCASSVRREGSEAFFGQGTRLTVV.